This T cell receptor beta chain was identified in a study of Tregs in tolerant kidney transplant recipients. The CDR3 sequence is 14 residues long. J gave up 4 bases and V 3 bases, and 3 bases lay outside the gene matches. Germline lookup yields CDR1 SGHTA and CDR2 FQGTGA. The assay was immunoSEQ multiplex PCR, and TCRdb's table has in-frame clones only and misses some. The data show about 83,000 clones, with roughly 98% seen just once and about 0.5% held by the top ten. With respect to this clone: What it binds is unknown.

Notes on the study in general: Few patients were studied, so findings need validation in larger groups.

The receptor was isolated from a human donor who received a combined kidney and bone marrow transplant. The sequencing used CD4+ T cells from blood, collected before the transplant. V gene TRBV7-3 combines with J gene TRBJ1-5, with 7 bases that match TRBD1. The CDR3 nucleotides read TGTGCCAGCAGCTTCGGGACAGAAAATCAGCCCCAGCATTTT. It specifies CASSFGTENQPQHF.